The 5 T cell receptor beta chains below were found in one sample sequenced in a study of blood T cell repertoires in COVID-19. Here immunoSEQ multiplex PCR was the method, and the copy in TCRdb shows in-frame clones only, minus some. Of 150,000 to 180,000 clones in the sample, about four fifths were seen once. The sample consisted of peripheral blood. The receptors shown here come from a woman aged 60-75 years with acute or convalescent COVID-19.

CDR3 bases: TGTGCCAGCAGTCGCCGACAGGGGGCCGGGGAGCTGTTTTTT. This sequence encodes CASSRRQGAGELFF. The J gene is TRBJ2-2, the V gene TRBV28; 9 positions agree with TRBD1. Germline loops: CDR1 MDHEN, CDR2 SYDVKM. CDR3 size: 14 residues. Trimming cost V 5 bases and J 6 bases; bases outside gene matches: 4.

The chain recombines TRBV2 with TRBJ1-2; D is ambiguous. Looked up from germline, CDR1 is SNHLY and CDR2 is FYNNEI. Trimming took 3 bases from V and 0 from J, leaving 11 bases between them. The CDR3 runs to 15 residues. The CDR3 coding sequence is TGTGCCAGCAGTGAGTCGGTCCGCCCTAACTATGGCTACACCTTC. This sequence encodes CASSESVRPNYGYTF.

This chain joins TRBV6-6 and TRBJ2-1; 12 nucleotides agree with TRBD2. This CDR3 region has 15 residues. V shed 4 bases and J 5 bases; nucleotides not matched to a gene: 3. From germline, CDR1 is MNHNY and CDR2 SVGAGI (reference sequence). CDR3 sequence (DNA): TGTGCCAGCAGTTGGCTAGCGGGGGGGGACAATGAGCAGTTCTTC. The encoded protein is CASSWLAGGDNEQFF.

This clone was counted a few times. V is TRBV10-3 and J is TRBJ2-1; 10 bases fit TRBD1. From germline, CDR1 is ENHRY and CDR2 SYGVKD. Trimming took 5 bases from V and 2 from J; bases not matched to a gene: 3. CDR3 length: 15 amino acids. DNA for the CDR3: TGTGCCATCAGTCCCGGGACAGGGGCCTACAATGAGCAGTTCTTC. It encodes CAISPGTGAYNEQFF.

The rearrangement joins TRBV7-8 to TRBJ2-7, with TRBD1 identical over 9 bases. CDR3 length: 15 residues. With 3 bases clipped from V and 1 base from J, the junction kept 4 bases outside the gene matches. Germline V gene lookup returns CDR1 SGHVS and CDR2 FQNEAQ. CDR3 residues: CASSLRGTGSYEQYF. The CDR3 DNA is TGTGCCAGCAGCTTGAGAGGGACAGGGTCCTACGAGCAGTACTTC.